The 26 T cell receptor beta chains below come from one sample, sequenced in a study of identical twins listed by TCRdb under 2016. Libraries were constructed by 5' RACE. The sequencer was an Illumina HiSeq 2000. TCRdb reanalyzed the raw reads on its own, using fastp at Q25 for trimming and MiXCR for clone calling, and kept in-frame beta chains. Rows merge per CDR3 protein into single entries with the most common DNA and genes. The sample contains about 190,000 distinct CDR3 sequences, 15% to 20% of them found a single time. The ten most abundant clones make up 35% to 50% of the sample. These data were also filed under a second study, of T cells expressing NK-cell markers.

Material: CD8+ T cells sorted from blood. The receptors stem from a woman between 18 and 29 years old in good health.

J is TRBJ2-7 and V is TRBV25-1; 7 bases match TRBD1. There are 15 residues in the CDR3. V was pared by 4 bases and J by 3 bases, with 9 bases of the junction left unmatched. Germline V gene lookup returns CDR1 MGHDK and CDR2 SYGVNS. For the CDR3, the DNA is TGTGCCAGCAGTGGAGAAGGACGGACAGGCTACGAGCAGTACTTC. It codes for CASSGEGRTGYEQYF.

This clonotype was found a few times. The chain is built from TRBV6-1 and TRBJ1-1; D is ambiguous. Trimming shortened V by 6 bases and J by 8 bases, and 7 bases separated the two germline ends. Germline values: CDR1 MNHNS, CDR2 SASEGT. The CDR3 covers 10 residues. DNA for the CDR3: TGTGCCAGCAGAGGATTAGAAGCTTTCTTT. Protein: CASRGLEAFF.

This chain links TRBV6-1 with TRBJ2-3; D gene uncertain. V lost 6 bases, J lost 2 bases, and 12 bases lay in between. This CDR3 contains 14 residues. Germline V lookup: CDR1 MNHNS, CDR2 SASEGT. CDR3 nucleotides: TGTGCCAGCAGCCCCCTTGGTTACACAGATACGCAGTATTTT. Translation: CASSPLGYTDTQYF.

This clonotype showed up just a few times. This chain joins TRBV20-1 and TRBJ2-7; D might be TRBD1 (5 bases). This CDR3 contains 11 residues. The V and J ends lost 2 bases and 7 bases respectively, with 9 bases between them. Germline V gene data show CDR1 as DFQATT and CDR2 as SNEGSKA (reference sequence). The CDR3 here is CSARQGWEQYF. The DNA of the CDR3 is TGCAGTGCTAGACAGGGTTGGGAGCAGTACTTC.

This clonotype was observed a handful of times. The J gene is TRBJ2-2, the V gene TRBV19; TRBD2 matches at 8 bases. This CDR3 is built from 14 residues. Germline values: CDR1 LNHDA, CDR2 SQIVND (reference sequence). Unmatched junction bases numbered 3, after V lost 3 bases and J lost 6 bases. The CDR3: CASSMVAGPGELFF. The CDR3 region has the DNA TGTGCCAGTAGTATGGTAGCGGGACCCGGGGAGCTGTTTTTT.

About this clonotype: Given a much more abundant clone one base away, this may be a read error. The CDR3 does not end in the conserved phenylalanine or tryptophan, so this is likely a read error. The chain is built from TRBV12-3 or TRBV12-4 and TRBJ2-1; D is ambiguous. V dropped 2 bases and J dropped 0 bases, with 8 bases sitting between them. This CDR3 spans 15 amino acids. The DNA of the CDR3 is TGTGCCAGCAGTTTAACGCTAAGCTCCTACAATGAGCAGTTCATC. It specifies CASSLTLSSYNEQFI.

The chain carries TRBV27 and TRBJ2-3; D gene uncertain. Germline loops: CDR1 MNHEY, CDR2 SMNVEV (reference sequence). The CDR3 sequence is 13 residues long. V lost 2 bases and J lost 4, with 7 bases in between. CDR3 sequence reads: CASSLVASDTQYF. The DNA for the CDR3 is TGTGCCAGCAGTTTAGTGGCGTCAGATACGCAGTATTTT.

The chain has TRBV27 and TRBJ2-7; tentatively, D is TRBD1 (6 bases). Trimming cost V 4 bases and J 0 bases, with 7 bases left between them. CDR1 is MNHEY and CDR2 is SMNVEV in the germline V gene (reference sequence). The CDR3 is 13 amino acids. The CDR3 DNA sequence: TGTGCCAGCAGTTGGACAGACTCCTACGAGCAGTACTTC. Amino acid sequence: CASSWTDSYEQYF.

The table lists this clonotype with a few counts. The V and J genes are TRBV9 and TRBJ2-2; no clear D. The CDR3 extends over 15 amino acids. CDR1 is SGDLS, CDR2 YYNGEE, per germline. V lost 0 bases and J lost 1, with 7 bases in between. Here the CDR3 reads CASSVERVNTGELFF. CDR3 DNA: TGTGCCAGCAGCGTAGAAAGGGTGAACACCGGGGAGCTGTTTTTT.

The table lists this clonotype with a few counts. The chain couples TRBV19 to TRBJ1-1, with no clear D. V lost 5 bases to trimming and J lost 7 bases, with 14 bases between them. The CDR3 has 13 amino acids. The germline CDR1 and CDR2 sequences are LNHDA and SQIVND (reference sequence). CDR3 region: CASSVSTNVEAFF. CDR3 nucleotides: TGTGCCAGTAGTGTGAGCACCAACGTTGAAGCTTTCTTT.

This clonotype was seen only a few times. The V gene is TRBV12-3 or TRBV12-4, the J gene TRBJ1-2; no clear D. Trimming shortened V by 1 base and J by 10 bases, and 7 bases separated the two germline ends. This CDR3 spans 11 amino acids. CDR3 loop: CASSLGLAYTF. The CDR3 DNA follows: TGTGCCAGCAGTTTAGGGCTCGCCTACACCTTC.

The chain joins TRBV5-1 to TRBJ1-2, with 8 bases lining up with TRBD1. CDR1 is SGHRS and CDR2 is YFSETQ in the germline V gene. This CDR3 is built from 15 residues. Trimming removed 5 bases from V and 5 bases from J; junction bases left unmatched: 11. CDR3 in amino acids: CASSYGRTGTYGYTF. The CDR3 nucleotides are TGCGCCAGCAGTTACGGTCGGACAGGGACTTATGGCTACACCTTC.

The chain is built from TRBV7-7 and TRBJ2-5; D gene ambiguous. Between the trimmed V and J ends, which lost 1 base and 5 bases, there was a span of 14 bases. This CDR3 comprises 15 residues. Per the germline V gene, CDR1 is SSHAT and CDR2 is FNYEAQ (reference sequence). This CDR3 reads CASSLDATLVETQYF. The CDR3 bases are TGTGCCAGCAGCTTAGATGCTACGCTTGTGGAGACCCAGTACTTC.

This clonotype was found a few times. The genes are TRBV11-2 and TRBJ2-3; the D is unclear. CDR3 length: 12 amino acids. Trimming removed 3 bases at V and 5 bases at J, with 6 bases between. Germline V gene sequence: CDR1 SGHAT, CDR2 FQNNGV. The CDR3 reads CASSFGEDTQYF. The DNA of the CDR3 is TGTGCCAGCAGCTTCGGTGAAGATACGCAGTATTTT.

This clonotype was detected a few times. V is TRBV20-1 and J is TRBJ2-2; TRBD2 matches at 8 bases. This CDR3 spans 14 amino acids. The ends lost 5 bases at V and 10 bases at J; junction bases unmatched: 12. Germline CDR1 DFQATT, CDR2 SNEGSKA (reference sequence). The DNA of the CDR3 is TGCAGTGCTTCCCGGGGGGGTAGGGAGGAGGAGCTGTTTTTT. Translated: CSASRGGREEELFF.

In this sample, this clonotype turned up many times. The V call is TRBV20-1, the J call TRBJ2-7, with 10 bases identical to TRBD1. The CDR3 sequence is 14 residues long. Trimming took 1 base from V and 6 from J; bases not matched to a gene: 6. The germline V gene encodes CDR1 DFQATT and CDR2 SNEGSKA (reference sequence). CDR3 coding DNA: TGCAGTGCTAGAGGGGGACAGGGGCCGGTCGAGCAGTACTTC. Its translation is CSARGGQGPVEQYF.

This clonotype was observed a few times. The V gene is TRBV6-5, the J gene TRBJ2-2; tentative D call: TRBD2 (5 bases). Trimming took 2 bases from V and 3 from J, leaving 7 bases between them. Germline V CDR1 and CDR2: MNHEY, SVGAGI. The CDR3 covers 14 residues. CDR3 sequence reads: CASSYEGYTGELFF. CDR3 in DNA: TGTGCCAGCAGTTACGAGGGTTACACCGGGGAGCTGTTTTTT.

Here the CDR3 reads CASSLSARAEAFF. As DNA, the CDR3 is TGTGCCAGCAGCCTAAGTGCACGAGCTGAAGCTTTCTTT. The chain joins TRBV12-3 or TRBV12-4 to TRBJ1-1, with D unresolved. CDR3 size: 13 residues. V was pared by 6 bases and J by 6 bases, with 14 bases between.

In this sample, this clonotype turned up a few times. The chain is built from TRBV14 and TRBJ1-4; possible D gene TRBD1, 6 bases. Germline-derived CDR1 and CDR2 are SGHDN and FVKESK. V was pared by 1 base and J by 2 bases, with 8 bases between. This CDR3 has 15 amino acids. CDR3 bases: TGTGCCAGCAGCCAAGGGACAGCCACTAATGAAAAACTGTTTTTT. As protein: CASSQGTATNEKLFF.

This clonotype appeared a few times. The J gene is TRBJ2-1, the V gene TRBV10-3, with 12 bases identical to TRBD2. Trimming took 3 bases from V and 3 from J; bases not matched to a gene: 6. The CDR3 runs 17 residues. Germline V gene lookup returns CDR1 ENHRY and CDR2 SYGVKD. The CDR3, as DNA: TGTGCCATCAGTGACCCTGGACTAGCGGGATTCTACAATGAGCAGTTCTTC. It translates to CAISDPGLAGFYNEQFF.

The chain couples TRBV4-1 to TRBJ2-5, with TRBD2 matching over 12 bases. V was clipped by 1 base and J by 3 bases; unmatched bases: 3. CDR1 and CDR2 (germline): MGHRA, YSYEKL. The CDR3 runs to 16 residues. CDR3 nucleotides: TGCGCCAGCAGCCAAGTCCTAGCGGGAGGGGAAGAGACCCAGTACTTC. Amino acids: CASSQVLAGGEETQYF.

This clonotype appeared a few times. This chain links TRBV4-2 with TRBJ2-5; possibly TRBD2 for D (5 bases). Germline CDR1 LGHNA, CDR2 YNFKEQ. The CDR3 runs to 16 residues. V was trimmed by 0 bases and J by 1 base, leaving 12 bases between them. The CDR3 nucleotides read TGTGCCAGCAGCCAAGACCGACTACTTTTCCAAGAGACCCAGTACTTC. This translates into CASSQDRLLFQETQYF.

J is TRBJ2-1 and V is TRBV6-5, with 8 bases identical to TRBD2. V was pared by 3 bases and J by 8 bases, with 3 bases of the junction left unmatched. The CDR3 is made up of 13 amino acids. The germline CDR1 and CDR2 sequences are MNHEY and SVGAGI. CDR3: CASSYRGGDEQFF. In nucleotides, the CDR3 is TGTGCCAGCAGTTATCGGGGGGGCGATGAGCAGTTCTTC.

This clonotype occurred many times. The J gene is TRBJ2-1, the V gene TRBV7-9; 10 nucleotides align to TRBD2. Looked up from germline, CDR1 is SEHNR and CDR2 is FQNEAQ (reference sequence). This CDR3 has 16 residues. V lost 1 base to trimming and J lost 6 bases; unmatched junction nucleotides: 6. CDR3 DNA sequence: TGTGCCAGCAGCTTAGGGGGACTAGCGCGTATCAATGAGCAGTTCTTC. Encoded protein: CASSLGGLARINEQFF.

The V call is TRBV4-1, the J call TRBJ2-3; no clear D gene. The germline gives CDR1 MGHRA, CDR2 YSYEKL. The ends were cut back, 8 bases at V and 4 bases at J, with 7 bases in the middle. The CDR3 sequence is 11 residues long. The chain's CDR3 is CASGEADTQYF. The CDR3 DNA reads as TGCGCCAGCGGGGAAGCAGATACGCAGTATTTT.

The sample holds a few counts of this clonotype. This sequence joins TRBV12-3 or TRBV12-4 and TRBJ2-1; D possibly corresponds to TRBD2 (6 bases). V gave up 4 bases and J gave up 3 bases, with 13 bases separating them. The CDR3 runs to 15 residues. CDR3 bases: TGTGCCAGCAGTTCGACGGGAGTGAACTACAATGAGCAGTTCTTC. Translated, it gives CASSSTGVNYNEQFF.